The entry that follows covers one TCR beta chain sequence. Its antigen is still unknown. Per the germline V gene, CDR1 is KGHDR and CDR2 is SFDVKD. There are 13 residues in the CDR3. The V and J ends lost 7 bases and 0 bases respectively, with 9 bases between them. TCR beta cDNA libraries included unique molecular identifiers. TCRdb reprocessed the PCR reads with MiXCR, giving one entry per CDR3 protein. The sample lists about 540,000 distinct CDR3 sequences, about a third occurring once. The sample comes from a study of post-analysis software for immune sequencing data. Study-level findings and limits: Patients had higher frequencies than controls of about 5 TRBV segments, including TRBV5-6, TRBV5-1 and TRBV20-1.

This receptor was obtained from a girl younger than 18 with multiple sclerosis. Input material: blood. V gene TRBV24-1 combines with J gene TRBJ2-7, with D possibly matching TRBD2 (5 bases). DNA of the CDR3: TGTGCCACCAGCGCCGGGGTCTCCTACGAGCAGTACTTC. Translated, it gives CATSAGVSYEQYF.